This T cell receptor (beta chain) was observed in a study of identical twins. Study-wide points: Low generation-probability sequences were in excess among twin-shared out-of-frame alpha sequences. Monozygotic twins shared more out-of-frame TCR alpha than recombination models predicted. While abundant cord blood beta clonotypes carried fewer insertions, memory repertoires showed no such pattern.

The CDR3 has 13 residues. Trimming cost V 6 bases and J 7 bases, with 13 bases left between them. As for this clonotype: Antigen specificity is unknown.

TCRdb reprocessed the 5' RACE reads with MiXCR, giving one entry per CDR3 protein. Of 500,000 to 700,000 distinct CDR3 sequences in the sample, about 7.1% were seen once. In addition, the sample was reused for a study of yellow fever vaccine responses in identical twins.

Sequencing was carried out using PBMCs. The TCR originated in a woman between 18 and 29 years old in good health. The chain is built from TRBV12-3 or TRBV12-4 and TRBJ1-5; D might be TRBD1 (6 bases). As DNA, the CDR3 is TGTGCCAGCAGCGTCGGGAGGGGGCAGCCCCAGCATTTT. Its protein is CASSVGRGQPQHF.